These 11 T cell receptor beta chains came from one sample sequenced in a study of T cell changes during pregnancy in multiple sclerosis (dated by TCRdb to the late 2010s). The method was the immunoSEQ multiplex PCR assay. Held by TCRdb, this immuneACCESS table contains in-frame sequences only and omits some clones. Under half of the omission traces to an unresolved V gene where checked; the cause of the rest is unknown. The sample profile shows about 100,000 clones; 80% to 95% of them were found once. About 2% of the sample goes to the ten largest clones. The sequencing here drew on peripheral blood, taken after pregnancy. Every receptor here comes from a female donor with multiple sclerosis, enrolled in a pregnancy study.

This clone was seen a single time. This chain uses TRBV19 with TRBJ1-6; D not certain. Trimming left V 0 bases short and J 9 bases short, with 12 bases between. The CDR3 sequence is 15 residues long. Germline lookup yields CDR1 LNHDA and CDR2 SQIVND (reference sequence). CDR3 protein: CASSIDTRSLSPLHF. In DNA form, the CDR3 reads TGTGCCAGTAGTATAGACACTCGGTCACTTTCACCCCTCCACTTT.

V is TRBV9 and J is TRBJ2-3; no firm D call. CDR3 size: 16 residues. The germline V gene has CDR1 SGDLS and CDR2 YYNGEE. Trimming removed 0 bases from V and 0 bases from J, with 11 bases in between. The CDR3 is CASSVDETFSTDTQYF. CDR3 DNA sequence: TGTGCCAGCAGCGTAGACGAGACTTTCAGCACAGATACGCAGTATTTT.

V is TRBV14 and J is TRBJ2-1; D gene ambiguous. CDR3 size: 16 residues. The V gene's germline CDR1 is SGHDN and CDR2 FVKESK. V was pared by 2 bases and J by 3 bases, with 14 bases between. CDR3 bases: TGTGCCAGCAGCCAACTCTTGGCCAGTCTCTACAATGAGCAGTTCTTC. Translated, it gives CASSQLLASLYNEQFF.

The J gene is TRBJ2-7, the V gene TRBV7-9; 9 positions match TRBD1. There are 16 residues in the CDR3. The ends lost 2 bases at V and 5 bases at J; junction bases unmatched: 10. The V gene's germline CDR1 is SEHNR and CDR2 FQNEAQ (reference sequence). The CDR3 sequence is CASSLNPGQGWHEQYF. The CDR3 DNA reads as TGTGCCAGCAGCTTAAATCCGGGACAGGGATGGCACGAGCAGTACTTC.

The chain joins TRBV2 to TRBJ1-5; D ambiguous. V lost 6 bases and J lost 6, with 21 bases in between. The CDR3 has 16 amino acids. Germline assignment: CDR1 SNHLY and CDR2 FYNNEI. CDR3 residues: CASRPPGVGLSQPQHF. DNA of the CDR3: TGTGCCAGCAGGCCCCCGGGAGTGGGGTTGAGTCAGCCCCAGCATTTT.

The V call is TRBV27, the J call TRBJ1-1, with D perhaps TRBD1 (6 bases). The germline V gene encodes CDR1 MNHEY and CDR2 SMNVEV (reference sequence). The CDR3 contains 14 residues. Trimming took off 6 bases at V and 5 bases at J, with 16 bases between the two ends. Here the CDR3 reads CASSRGRRDTEAFF. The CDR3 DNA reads TGTGCCAGCAGCAGGGGAAGAAGGGATACTGAAGCTTTCTTT.

For the CDR3, the DNA is TGCGCCAGCAGCCGAGCACGGGGATCGGTCACTGAAGCTTTCTTT. It specifies CASSRARGSVTEAFF. This sequence joins TRBV5-1 and TRBJ1-1, with unresolved D. This CDR3 is 15 amino acids long. Trimming took 4 bases from V and 4 from J, leaving 17 bases between them. Germline assignment: CDR1 SGHRS and CDR2 YFSETQ.

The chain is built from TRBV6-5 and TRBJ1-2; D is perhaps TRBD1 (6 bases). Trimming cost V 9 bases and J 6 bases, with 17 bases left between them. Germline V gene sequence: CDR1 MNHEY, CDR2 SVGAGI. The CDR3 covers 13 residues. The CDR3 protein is CASRTGTRDGYTF. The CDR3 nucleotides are TGTGCCAGTCGAACAGGGACGAGGGATGGCTACACCTTC.

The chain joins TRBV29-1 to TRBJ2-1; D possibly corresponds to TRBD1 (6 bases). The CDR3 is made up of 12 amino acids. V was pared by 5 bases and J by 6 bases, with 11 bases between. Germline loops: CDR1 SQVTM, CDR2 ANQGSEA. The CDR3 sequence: CSVIQGSNEQFF. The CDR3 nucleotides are TGCAGCGTTATTCAGGGGAGCAATGAGCAGTTCTTC.

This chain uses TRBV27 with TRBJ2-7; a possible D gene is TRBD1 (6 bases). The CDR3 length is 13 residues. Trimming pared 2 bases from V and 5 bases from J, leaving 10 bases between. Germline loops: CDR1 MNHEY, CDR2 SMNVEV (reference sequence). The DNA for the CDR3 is TGTGCCAGCAGTTTAAGGGGGTTCCACGAGCAGTACTTC. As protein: CASSLRGFHEQYF.

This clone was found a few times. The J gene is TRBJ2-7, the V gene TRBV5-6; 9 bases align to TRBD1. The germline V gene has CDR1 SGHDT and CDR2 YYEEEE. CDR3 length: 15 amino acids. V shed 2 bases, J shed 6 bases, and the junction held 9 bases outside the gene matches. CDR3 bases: TGTGCCAGCAGCTTAGCTGGGACAGGGACCATCGAGCAGTACTTC. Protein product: CASSLAGTGTIEQYF.